A selection of T cell receptor beta chains follows, all from one sample in a study of response to subunit inactivated influenza vaccine. Each CDR3 protein gets one entry after TCRdb re-called the RT-PCR reads with MiXCR. The sample yields around 580,000 distinct CDR3 sequences, roughly 15% seen once. Sequences were derived from PBMCs from blood, sampled about 13 days after vaccination. The receptors were gathered from a man over 45 who received an inactivated influenza vaccine. The CDR3 runs from the conserved cysteine through the conserved F or W. D genes are given only for firm matches. A clone size is listed for some rows: how often the clone was seen (once, few, many), or a class if it is expanded.

V,J,size,D,CDR3,DNA
TRBV7-2,TRBJ1-2,few,.,CASSPQTGNYGYTF,TGTGCCAGCAGCCCCCAGACAGGCAACTATGGCTACACCTTC
TRBV12-5,TRBJ2-2,few,TRBD1,CASDPDREDIGELFF,TGTGCTAGTGACCCGGACAGGGAAGATATCGGGGAGCTGTTTTTT
TRBV12-3/TRBV12-4,TRBJ1-5,few,TRBD1,CASSSFRQGIDQPQHF,TGTGCCAGCAGTTCCTTCCGACAGGGGATAGATCAGCCCCAGCATTTT
TRBV10-3,TRBJ2-3,once,TRBD1,CAISEPGQAADTQYF,TGTGCCATCAGTGAGCCCGGACAGGCCGCAGATACGCAGTATTTT
TRBV12-3/TRBV12-4,TRBJ2-3,many,.,CASSSEGGSTDTQYF,TGTGCCAGCAGTTCTGAGGGGGGGAGCACAGATACGCAGTATTTT
TRBV6-5,TRBJ2-3,few,TRBD2,CASSYSGTSGRRVDTQYF,TGTGCCAGCAGTTACTCCGGGACTAGCGGGAGACGGGTAGATACGCAGTATTTT
TRBV5-1,TRBJ2-1,.,.,CASSLKSPINEQFF,TGCGCCAGCAGCTTGAAAAGCCCCATCAATGAGCAGTTCTTC
TRBV7-2,TRBJ2-3,.,TRBD1,CASSLTGGFDTQYF,TGTGCCAGCAGCTTAACAGGGGGATTTGATACGCAGTATTTT
TRBV24-1,TRBJ1-2,.,TRBD1,CATSDRDRLNYGYTF,TGTGCCACCAGTGATCGGGACAGGTTAAACTATGGCTACACCTTC
TRBV15,TRBJ2-3,once,.,CATSRDLGPSTQYF,TGTGCCACCAGCAGAGATCTGGGGCCTAGTACGCAGTATTTT
TRBV27,TRBJ2-1,few,TRBD1,CASSSPGQGFNEQFF,TGTGCCAGCAGTTCACCGGGACAGGGCTTCAATGAGCAGTTCTTC
TRBV9,TRBJ1-5,.,.,CASSDPGPQHF,TGTGCCAGCAGCGATCCTGGGCCCCAGCATTTT
TRBV5-1,TRBJ2-7,few,.,CASSLRDRSDEQYF,TGCGCCAGCAGCTTGAGAGACAGGTCTGACGAGCAGTACTTC
TRBV5-1,TRBJ1-1,many,TRBD1,CASSPRDRGNTEAFF,TGCGCCAGCAGCCCCCGGGACAGGGGGAACACTGAAGCTTTCTTT
TRBV4-1,TRBJ2-7,few,.,CASSLQTGRPYEQYF,TGCGCCAGCAGCCTCCAAACCGGGCGGCCCTACGAGCAGTACTTC
TRBV7-2,TRBJ2-7,few,.,CASSLRLATSYEQYF,TGTGCCAGCAGCTTAAGGCTAGCGACGTCCTACGAGCAGTACTTC
TRBV27,TRBJ2-3,.,.,CASSYKARTDTQYF,TGTGCCAGCAGTTACAAGGCTCGCACAGATACGCAGTATTTT
TRBV5-1,TRBJ1-1,few,.,CASSPRSPRNTEAFF,TGCGCCAGCAGCCCAAGATCTCCCAGGAACACTGAAGCTTTCTTT
TRBV6-2/TRBV6-3,TRBJ2-4,.,TRBD1,CASRYRGLAKNIQYF,TGTGCCAGCAGATACAGGGGCCTAGCCAAAAACATTCAGTACTTC
TRBV30,TRBJ2-7,.,.,CAWSGAGSTYEQYF,TGTGCCTGGTCCGGGGCGGGATCCACCTACGAGCAGTACTTC
TRBV5-1,TRBJ2-1,few,.,CASSLVASGWGNEQFF,TGCGCCAGCAGCTTGGTTGCGTCTGGATGGGGGAATGAGCAGTTCTTC
TRBV20-1,TRBJ1-5,.,.,CSARDLGHSNQPQHF,TGCAGTGCTAGAGATCTCGGGCATAGCAATCAGCCCCAGCATTTT
TRBV20-1,TRBJ2-5,few,.,CSARRGEVRETQYF,TGCAGTGCTAGAAGGGGGGAAGTGAGAGAGACCCAGTACTTC
TRBV6-5,TRBJ1-5,few,.,CASSYSRGNQPQHF,TGTGCCAGCAGTTACTCAAGGGGAAATCAGCCCCAGCATTTT
TRBV28,TRBJ1-1,.,.,CASSLRGLTEAFF,TGTGCCAGCAGTTTACGGGGACTCACTGAAGCTTTCTTT
TRBV12-3/TRBV12-4,TRBJ1-2,few,.,CASSTIESGYTF,TGTGCCAGCAGTACCATCGAATCGGGCTACACCTTC
TRBV3-1,TRBJ2-1,.,.,CASSPNLVGSYNEQFF,TGTGCCAGCAGCCCCAACCTAGTGGGATCATACAATGAGCAGTTCTTC
TRBV12-3/TRBV12-4,TRBJ2-3,many,.,CASSLGQYTQYF,TGTGCCAGCAGTTTAGGCCAATATACGCAGTATTTT
TRBV6-1,TRBJ2-3,.,TRBD1,CASSEGDRVGDTQYF,TGTGCCAGCAGCGAAGGGGACAGGGTGGGAGATACGCAGTATTTT
TRBV7-8,TRBJ2-3,few,.,CASSLYLWSDTQYF,TGTGCCAGCAGCTTATACCTTTGGTCAGATACGCAGTATTTT
TRBV20-1,TRBJ2-2,few,.,CSAQGSSAGELFF,TGCAGTGCCCAGGGGTCGTCGGCCGGGGAGCTGTTTTTT
TRBV15,TRBJ2-3,.,TRBD2,CATSRGAGGGADTQYF,TGTGCCACCAGCAGGGGGGCGGGAGGAGGCGCAGATACGCAGTATTTT
TRBV12-3/TRBV12-4,TRBJ1-3,many,TRBD1,CASSLVGTGGNTIYF,TGTGCCAGCAGTTTAGTAGGGACAGGTGGAAACACCATATATTTT
TRBV27,TRBJ2-3,.,.,CASSLLADSTDTQYF,TGTGCCAGCAGTTTACTAGCTGATAGCACAGATACGCAGTATTTT
TRBV4-1,TRBJ2-1,many,TRBD1,CASSQHLGRGLKYNEQFF,TGCGCCAGCAGCCAACACCTAGGCAGGGGGCTCAAGTACAATGAGCAGTTCTTC
TRBV7-9,TRBJ2-1,.,.,CASSQQGPREQFF,TGTGCCAGCAGCCAACAGGGCCCGCGAGAGCAGTTCTTC
TRBV12-3/TRBV12-4,TRBJ1-5,few,TRBD1,CASSPTGLYQPQHF,TGTGCCAGCAGTCCGACAGGGTTATATCAGCCCCAGCATTTT
TRBV7-2,TRBJ1-2,many,TRBD1,CASSPDRTGMGGYTF,TGTGCCAGCAGCCCAGACAGGACAGGGATGGGTGGCTACACCTTC
TRBV18,TRBJ1-1,.,TRBD1,CASRPETGVGNTEAFF,TGTGCCAGCCGCCCAGAGACAGGGGTGGGAAACACTGAAGCTTTCTTT